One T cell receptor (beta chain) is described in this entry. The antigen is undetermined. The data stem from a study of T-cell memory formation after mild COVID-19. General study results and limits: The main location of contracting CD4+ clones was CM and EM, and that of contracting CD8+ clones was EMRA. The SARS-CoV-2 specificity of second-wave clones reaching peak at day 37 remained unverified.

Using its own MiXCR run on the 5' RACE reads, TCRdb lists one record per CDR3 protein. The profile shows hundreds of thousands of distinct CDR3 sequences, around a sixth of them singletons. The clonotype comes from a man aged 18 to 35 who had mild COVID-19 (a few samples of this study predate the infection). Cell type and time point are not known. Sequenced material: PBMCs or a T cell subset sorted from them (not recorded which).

CDR3 coding DNA: TGCGCCAGCAGCTTGGCTCCGGGCCCGAACACTGAAGCTTTCTTT. It encodes CASSLAPGPNTEAFF. V gene TRBV5-1 combines with J gene TRBJ1-1; no firm D call. The V and J ends lost 0 bases and 1 base respectively, with 10 bases between them. This CDR3 contains 15 residues. Germline V gives CDR1 SGHRS, CDR2 YFSETQ.